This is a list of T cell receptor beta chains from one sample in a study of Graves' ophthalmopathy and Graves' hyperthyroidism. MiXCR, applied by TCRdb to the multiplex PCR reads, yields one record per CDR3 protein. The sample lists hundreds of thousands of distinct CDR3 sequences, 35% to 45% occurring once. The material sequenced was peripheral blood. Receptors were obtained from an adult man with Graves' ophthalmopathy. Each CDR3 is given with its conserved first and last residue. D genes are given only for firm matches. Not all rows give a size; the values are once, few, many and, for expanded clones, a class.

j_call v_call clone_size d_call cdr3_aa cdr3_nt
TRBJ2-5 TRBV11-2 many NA CASSLVLAETGTQYF TGTGCCAGCAGCTTAGTGCTAGCCGAGACAGGGACCCAGTACTTC
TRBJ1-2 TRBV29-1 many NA CSVGARQKSKSDYGYTF TGCAGCGTTGGAGCCCGACAGAAATCAAAATCGGACTATGGCTACACCTTC
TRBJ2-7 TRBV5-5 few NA CASSHGESYEQYF TGTGCCAGCAGCCACGGGGAATCCTACGAGCAGTACTTC
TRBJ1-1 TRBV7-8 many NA CASKKQADTEAFF TGTGCCAGCAAAAAACAGGCGGACACTGAAGCTTTCTTT
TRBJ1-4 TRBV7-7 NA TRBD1 CDSSMGQGEKLFF TGTGATAGCAGCATGGGACAGGGCGAAAAACTGTTTTTC
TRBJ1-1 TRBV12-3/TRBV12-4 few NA CASSLSAMNTEAFF TGTGCCAGCAGTTTGTCCGCAATGAACACTGAAGCTTTCTTT
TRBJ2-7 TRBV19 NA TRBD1 CASKSGQGDFEQYF TGTGCCAGCAAATCGGGACAGGGTGATTTCGAGCAGTACTTC
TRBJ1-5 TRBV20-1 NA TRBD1 CSAFPTGGFTQPQHF TGCAGTGCCTTCCCGACAGGGGGCTTCACTCAGCCCCAGCATTTT
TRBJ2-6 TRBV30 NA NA CARRSGANVLTF TGTGCCCGGAGATCAGGGGCCAACGTCCTGACTTTC
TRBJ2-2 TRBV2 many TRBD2 CASSDRLAANTGELFF TGTGCCAGCAGTGATAGGCTAGCGGCGAACACCGGGGAGCTGTTTTTT
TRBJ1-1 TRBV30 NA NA CAWSVHVNTEAFF TGTGCCTGGAGTGTACATGTGAACACTGAAGCTTTCTTT
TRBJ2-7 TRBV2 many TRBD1 CASSRGRREQYF TGTGCCAGCAGCAGGGGGCGCCGGGAGCAGTACTTC
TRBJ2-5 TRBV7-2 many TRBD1 CASSLATGGETQYF TGTGCCAGCAGCTTAGCGACAGGGGGGGAGACCCAGTACTTC
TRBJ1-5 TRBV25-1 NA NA CASVGSEFQPQHF TGTGCCAGCGTTGGGTCCGAATTTCAGCCCCAGCATTTT
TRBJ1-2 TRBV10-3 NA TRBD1 CAISEGTGGSGYTF TGTGCCATCAGTGAAGGAACAGGGGGCAGTGGCTACACCTTC
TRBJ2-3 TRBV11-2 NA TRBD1 CASSYDRAKDTQYF TGTGCCAGCAGCTACGACAGGGCCAAGGATACGCAGTATTTT
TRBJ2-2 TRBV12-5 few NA CASGLVNTGELFF TGTGCTAGTGGTTTGGTGAACACCGGGGAGCTGTTTTTT
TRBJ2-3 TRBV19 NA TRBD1 CASSPGTGVTDTQYF TGTGCCAGCAGTCCAGGGACAGGAGTCACAGATACGCAGTATTTT
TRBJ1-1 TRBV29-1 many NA CSGGGHTEAFF TGCAGCGGTGGGGGGCACACTGAAGCTTTCTTT
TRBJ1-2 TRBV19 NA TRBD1 CASSILPGQGAHGYTF TGTGCCAGTAGTATCCTACCGGGACAGGGGGCCCATGGCTACACCTTC
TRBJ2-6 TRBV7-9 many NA CASSPGTTSFSGANVLTF TGTGCCAGCAGCCCCGGGACAACCTCCTTCTCTGGGGCCAACGTCCTGACTTTC
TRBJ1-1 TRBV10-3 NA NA CAISEKVF TGTGCCATCAGTGAAAAGGTCTTT
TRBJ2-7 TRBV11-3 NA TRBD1 CASRTGTGSPYEQYF TGTGCCAGCAGAACCGGGACAGGGAGCCCCTACGAGCAGTACTTC
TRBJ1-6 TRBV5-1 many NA CASSLAGRPPLHF TGCGCCAGCAGCTTGGCGGGCAGACCTCCCCTCCACTTT
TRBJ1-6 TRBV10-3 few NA CASRYRNSPLHF TGTGCCAGCAGGTACAGGAATTCACCCCTCCACTTT
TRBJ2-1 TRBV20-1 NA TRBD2 CSARGLAGDNNEQFF TGCAGTGCTAGAGGACTAGCGGGAGATAACAATGAGCAGTTCTTC
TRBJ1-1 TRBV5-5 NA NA CASSHAGETEAFF TGCGCCAGCAGCCATGCAGGGGAAACTGAAGCTTTCTTT
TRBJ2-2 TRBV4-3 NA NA CASSQVRRTAYNTGELFF TGCGCCAGCAGCCAGGTGCGACGGACAGCCTATAACACCGGGGAGCTGTTTTTT
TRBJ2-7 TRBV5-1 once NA CASSGQEGDEQYF TGCGCCAGCAGCGGACAGGAGGGCGACGAGCAGTACTTC
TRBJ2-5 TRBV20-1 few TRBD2 CSARDQSSGGKKTQYF TGCAGTGCTAGAGATCAGTCTAGCGGGGGTAAAAAGACCCAGTACTTC
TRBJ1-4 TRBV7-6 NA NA CASSLEYRTATNEKLFF TGTGCCAGCAGCTTAGAGTACAGGACAGCAACTAATGAAAAACTGTTTTTT
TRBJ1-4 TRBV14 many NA CASSQLGESYEKLFF TGTGCCAGCAGCCAACTGGGGGAGAGTTATGAAAAACTGTTTTTT
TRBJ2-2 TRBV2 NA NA CASRKQGPPGELFF TGTGCCAGCAGGAAACAGGGACCTCCTGGGGAGCTGTTTTTT
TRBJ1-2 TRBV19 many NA CASSIGPRVGQLDGYTF TGTGCCAGTAGTATAGGCCCCAGGGTCGGACAACTCGATGGCTACACCTTC
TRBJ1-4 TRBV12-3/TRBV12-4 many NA CASRMDRAKEKLFF TGTGCCAGCAGGATGGATCGAGCAAAGGAAAAACTGTTTTTT
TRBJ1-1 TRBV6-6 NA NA CASTIGLNTEAFF TGTGCCAGCACGATCGGTCTGAACACTGAAGCTTTCTTT
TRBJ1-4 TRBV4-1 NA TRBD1 CASSKGDRVGLFF TGTGCCAGCAGCAAAGGGGACAGGGTCGGACTGTTTTTT